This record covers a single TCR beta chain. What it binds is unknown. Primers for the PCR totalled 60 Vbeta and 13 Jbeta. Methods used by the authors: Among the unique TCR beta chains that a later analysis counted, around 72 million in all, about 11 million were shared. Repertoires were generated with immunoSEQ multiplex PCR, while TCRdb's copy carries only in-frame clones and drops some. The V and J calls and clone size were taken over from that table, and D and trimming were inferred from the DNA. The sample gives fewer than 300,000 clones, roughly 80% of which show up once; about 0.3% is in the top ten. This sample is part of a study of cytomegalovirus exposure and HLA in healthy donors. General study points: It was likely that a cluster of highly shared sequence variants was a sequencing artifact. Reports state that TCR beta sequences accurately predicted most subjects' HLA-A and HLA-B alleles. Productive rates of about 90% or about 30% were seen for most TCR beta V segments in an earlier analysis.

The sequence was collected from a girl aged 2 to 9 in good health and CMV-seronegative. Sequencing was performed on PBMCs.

CDR3 amino acids: CASSAGTSGSLAEQYF. The CDR3 DNA reads TGTGCCAGCAGTGCCGGGACTAGCGGGTCCCTTGCCGAGCAGTACTTC. The chain has TRBV6-1 and TRBJ2-7; 12 bases agree with TRBD2. The CDR3 sequence is 16 residues long. Germline CDR1 is MNHNS and CDR2 is SASEGT. With 4 bases clipped from V and 6 bases from J, the junction kept 10 bases outside the gene matches.